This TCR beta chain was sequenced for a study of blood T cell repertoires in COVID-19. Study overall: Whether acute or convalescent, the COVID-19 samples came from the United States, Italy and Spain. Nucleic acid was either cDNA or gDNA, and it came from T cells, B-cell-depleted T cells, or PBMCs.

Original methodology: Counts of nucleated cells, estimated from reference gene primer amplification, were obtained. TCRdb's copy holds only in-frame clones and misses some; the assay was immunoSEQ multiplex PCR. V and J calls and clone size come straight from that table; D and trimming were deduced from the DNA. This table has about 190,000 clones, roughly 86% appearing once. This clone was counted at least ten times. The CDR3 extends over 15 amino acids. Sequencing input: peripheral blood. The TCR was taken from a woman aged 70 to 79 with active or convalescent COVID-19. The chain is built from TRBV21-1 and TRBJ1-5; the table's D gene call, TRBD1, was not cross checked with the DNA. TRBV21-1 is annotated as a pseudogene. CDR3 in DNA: TGTGCCAGCAGCAACGAGGGACAGCTAAATCAGCCCCAGCATTTT. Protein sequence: CASSNEGQLNQPQHF.